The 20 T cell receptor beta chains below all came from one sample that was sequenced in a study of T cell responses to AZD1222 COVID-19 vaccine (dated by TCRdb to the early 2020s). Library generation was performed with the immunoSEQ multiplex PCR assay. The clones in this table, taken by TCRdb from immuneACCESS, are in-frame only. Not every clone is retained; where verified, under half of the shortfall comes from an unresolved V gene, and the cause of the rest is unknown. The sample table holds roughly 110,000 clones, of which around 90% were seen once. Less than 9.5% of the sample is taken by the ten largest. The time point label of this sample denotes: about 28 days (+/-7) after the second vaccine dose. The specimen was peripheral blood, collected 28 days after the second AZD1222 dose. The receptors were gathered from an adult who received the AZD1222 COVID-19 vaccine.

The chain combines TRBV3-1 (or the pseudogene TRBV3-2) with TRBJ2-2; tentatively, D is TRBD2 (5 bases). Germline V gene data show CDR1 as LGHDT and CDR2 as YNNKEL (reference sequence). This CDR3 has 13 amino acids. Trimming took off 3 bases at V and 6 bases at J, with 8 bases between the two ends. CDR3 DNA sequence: TGTGCCAGCAGCCATCCTAGCCCCGGGGAGCTGTTTTTT. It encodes CASSHPSPGELFF.

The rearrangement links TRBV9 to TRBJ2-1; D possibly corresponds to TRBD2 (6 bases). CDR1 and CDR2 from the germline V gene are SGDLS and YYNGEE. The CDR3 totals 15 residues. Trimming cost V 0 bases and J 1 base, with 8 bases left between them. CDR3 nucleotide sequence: TGTGCCAGCAGCGTAGCGGGGGTGTCCTACAATGAGCAGTTCTTC. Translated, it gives CASSVAGVSYNEQFF.

DNA of the CDR3: TGTGCCACCAGTGACAGGACAAGAGGAAGCACAGATACGCAGTATTTT. Its translation: CATSDRTRGSTDTQYF. The chain uses TRBV24-1 and TRBJ2-3; maybe TRBD1 (5 bases). Germline-derived CDR1 and CDR2 are KGHDR and SFDVKD. The CDR3 sequence is 16 residues long. Deletions cut 4 bases from V and 0 bases from J, with 13 bases between.

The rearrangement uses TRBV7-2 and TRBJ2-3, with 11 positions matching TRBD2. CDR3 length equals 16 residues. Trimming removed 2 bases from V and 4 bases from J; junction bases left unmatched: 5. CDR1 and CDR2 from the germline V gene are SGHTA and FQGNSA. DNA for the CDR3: TGTGCCAGCAGCTTAAGGCTAGCGGGGGGTGCAGATACGCAGTATTTT. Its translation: CASSLRLAGGADTQYF.

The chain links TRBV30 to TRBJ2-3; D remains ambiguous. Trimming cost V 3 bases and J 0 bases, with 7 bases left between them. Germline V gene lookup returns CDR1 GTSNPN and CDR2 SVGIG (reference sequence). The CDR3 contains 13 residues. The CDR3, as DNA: TGTGCCTGGAGCCTATCTAGCACAGATACGCAGTATTTT. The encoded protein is CAWSLSSTDTQYF.

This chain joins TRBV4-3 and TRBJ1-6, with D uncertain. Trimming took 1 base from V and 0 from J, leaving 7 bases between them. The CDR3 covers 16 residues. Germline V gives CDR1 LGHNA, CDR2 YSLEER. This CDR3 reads CASSQGTTSYNSPLHF. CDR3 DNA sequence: TGCGCCAGCAGCCAAGGGACCACCTCCTATAATTCACCCCTCCACTTT.

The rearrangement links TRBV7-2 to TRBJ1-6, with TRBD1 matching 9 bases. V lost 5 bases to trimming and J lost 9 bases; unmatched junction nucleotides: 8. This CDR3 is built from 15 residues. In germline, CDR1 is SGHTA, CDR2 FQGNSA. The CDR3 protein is CASSTGTGLGSPLHF. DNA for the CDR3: TGTGCCAGCAGCACCGGGACAGGGTTAGGTTCACCCCTCCACTTT.

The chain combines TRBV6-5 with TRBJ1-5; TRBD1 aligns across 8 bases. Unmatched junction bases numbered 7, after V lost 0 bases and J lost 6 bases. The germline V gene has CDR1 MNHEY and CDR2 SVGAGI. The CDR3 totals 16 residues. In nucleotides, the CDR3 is TGTGCCAGCAGTTACTCGTCCAGGGGGCCGGGTCAGCCCCAGCATTTT. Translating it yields CASSYSSRGPGQPQHF.

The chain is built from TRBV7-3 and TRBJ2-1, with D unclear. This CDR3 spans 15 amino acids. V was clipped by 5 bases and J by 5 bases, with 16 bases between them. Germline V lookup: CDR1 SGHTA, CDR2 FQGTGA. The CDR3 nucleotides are TGTGCCAGCAGCACACTCGGCCATCCTAACAATGAGCAGTTCTTC. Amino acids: CASSTLGHPNNEQFF.

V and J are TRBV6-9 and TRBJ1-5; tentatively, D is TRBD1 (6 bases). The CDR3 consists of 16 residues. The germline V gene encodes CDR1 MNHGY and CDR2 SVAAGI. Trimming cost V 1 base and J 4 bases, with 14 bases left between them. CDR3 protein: CASSYLGGGANQPQHF. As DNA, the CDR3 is TGTGCCAGCAGTTATTTGGGCGGGGGCGCGAATCAGCCCCAGCATTTT.

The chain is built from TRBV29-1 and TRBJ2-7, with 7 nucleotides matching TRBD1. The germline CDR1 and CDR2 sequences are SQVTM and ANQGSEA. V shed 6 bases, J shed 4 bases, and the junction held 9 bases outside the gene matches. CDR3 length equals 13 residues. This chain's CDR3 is CSVRPVTGYEQYF. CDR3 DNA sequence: TGCAGCGTCCGGCCCGTGACAGGGTACGAGCAGTACTTC.

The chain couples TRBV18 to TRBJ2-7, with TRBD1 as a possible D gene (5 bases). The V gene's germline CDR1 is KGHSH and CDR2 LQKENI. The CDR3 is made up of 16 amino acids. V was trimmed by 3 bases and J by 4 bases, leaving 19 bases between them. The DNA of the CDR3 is TGTGCCAGCTCACCCCTCGATGGGCAGGGCGGATACGAGCAGTACTTC. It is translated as CASSPLDGQGGYEQYF.

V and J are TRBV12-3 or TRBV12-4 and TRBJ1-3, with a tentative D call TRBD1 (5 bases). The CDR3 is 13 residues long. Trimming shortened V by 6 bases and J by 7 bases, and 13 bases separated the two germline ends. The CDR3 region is CASRSTGPNTIYF. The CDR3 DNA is TGTGCCAGCAGGAGTACAGGACCGAACACCATATATTTT.

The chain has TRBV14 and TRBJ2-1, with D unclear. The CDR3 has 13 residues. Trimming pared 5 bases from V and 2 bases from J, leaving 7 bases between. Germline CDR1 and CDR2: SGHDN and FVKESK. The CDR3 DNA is TGTGCCAGCAGCGAAGGGACCTACAATGAGCAGTTCTTC. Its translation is CASSEGTYNEQFF.

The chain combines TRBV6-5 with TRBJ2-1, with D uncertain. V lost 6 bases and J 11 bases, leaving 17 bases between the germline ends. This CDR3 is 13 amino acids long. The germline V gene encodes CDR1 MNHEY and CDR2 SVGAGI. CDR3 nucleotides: TGTGCCAGCAGGGACGTAGGGCAAAGAAAGCAGTTCTTC. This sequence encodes CASRDVGQRKQFF.

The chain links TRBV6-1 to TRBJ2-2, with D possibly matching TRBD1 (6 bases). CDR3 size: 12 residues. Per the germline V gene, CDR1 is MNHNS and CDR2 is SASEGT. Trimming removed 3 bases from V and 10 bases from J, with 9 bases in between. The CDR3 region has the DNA TGTGCCAGCAGTGATGGGGGCCTGGAGCTGTTTTTT. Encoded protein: CASSDGGLELFF.

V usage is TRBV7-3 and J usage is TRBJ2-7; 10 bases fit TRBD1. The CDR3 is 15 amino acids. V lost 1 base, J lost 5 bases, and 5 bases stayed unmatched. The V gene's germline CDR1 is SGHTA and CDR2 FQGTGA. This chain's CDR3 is CASSLSWTGGDEQYF. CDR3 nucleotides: TGTGCCAGCAGCTTAAGTTGGACAGGGGGGGACGAGCAGTACTTC.

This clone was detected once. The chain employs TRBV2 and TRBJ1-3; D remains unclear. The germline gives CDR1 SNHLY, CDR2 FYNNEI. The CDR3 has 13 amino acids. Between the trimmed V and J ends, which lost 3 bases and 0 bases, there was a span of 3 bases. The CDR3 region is CASSEGSGNTIYF. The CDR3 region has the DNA TGTGCCAGCAGTGAGGGCTCTGGAAACACCATATATTTT. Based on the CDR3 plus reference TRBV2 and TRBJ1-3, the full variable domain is EPEVTQTPSHQVTQMGQEVILRCVPISNHLYFYWYRQILGQKVEFLVSFYNNEISEKSEIFDDQFSVERPDGSNFTLKIRSTKLEDSAMYFCASSEGSGNTIYFGEGSWLTVV.

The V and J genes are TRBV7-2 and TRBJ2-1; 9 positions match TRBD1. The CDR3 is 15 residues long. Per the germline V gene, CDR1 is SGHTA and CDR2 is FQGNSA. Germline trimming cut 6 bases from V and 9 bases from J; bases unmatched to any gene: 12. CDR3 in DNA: TGTGCCAGCAGTCAATTTAGAACAGGGGGCAGTGAGCAGTTCTTC. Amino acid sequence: CASSQFRTGGSEQFF. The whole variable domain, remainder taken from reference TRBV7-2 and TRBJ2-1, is GAGVSQSPSNKVTEKGKDVELRCDPISGHTALYWYRQSLGQGLEFLIYFQGNSAPDKSGLPSDRFSAERTGGSVSTLTIQRTQQEDSAVYLCASSQFRTGGSEQFFGPGTRLTVL.

CDR3 loop: CSVRQAANYGYTF. In DNA form, the CDR3 reads TGCAGCGTAAGACAGGCCGCTAACTATGGCTACACCTTC. This chain links TRBV29-1 with TRBJ1-2; TRBD1 is a possible D gene (6 bases). CDR1 is SQVTM, CDR2 ANQGSEA, per germline. V lost 6 bases and J 0 bases, leaving 11 bases between the germline ends. This CDR3 contains 13 residues.